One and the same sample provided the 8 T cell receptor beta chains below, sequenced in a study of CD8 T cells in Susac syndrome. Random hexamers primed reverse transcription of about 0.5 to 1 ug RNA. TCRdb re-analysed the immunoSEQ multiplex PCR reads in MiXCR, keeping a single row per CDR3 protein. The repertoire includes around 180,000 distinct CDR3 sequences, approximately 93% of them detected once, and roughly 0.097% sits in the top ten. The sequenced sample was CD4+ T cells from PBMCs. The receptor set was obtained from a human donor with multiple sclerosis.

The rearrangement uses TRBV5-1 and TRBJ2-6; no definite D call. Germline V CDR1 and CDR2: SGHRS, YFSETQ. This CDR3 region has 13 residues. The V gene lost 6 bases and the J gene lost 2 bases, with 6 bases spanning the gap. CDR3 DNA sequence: TGCGCCAGCATGGACCCTGGGGCCAACGTCCTGACTTTC. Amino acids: CASMDPGANVLTF.

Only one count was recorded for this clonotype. CDR3 residues: CASSPYQGPSYEQYF. The DNA for the CDR3 is TGTGCCAGCTCACCATACCAGGGGCCCTCCTACGAGCAGTACTTC. J is TRBJ2-7 and V is TRBV18, with a weak D call TRBD1 (6 bases). Trimming removed 2 bases from V and 0 bases from J, with 11 bases in between. CDR1 and CDR2 (germline): KGHSH, LQKENI. The length of the CDR3 is 15 residues.

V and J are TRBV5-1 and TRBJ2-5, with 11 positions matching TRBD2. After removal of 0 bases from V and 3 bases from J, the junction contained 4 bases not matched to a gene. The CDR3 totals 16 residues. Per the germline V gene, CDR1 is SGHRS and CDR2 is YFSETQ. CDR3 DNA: TGCGCCAGCAGCTTGGGGACTAGCGGGTATAAAGAGACCCAGTACTTC. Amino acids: CASSLGTSGYKETQYF.

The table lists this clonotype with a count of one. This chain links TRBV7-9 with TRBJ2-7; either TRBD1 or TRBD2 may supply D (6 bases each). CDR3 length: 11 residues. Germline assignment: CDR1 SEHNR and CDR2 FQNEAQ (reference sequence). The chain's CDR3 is CAVPGAAEQYF. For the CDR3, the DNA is TGTGCGGTTCCGGGGGCGGCCGAGCAGTACTTC. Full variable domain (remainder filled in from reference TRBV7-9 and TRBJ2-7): DTGVSQNPRHKITKRGQNVTFRCDPISEHNRLYWYRQTLGQGPEFLTYFQNEAQLEKSRLLSDRFSAERPKGSFSTLEIQRTEQGDSAMYLCAVPGAAEQYFGPGTRLTVT.

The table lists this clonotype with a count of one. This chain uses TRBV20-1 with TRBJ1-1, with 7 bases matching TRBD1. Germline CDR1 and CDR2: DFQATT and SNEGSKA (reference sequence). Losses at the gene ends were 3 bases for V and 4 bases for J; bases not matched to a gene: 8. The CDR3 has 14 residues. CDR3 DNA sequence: TGCAGTGCTAGTAGCACCTCAGGGGGCACTGAAGCTTTCTTT. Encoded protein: CSASSTSGGTEAFF.

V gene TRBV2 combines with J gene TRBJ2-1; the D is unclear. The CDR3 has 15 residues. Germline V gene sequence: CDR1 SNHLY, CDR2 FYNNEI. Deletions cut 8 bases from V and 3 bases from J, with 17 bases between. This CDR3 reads CASDLGGPLYNEQFF. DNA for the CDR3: TGTGCCAGCGACCTGGGCGGCCCCCTCTACAATGAGCAGTTCTTC.

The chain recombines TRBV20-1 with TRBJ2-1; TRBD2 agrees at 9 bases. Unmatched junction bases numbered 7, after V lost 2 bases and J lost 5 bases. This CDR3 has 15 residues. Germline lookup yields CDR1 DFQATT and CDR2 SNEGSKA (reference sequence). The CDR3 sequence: CSARIRTSVNNEQFF. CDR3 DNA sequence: TGCAGTGCTAGAATTCGGACTAGCGTTAACAATGAGCAGTTCTTC.

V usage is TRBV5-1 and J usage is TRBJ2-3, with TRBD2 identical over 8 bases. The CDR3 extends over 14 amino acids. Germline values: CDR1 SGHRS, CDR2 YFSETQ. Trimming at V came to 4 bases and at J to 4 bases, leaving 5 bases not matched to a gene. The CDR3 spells CASSRGGQSDTQYF. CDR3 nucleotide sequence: TGCGCCAGCAGCCGCGGGGGGCAGTCAGATACGCAGTATTTT.